This T cell receptor (beta chain) was documented in a study of human T cells and chemical hapten exposure (dated by TCRdb to the early 2020s). In terms of the full investigation: Libraries were combined into a pool for sequencing, and differences in TCR yield between samples came mainly from small differences in library volumes within the pool. This study followed changes in the peripheral blood TCR repertoire in vivo during primary and secondary sensitization of alopecia patients to the hapten diphenylcyclopropenone (DPC). The full study reports these points: DPC sensitization did not change the number of TCRs with a frequency above 1 in 1000, and there was no evidence of changes in global repertoire structure. After repeated subsampling, changes were observed in the strength of the expansion versus patch-test correlation and in the threshold at which the correlation became significant.

Library preparation attached unique molecular identifiers to individual cDNA molecules for quantitative, reproducible TCR counting. For every blood RNA sample, sequencing covered both the TCR alpha and TCR beta chains. In the source study's methods: Samples had a median of roughly 99,000 TCRs, with a range from about 23,224 to 750,000. V, J and CDR3 annotation of the TCR reads was carried out using the Decombinator software suite. For PS versus PT1 abundance plots, all samples were subsampled to the same number of TCRs (28,000). Expanded TCRs were defined as absent before sensitization and observed at least eight times at the 2-week time point. Clones were called with MiXCR by TCRdb after fastp trimmed the public reads at Q25, and only in-frame beta chains were retained. CDR3 protein sequences are deduplicated, and each keeps its most common genes and DNA. TCRdb, not the authors, supplied the V and J calls. This sample holds about 120,000 distinct CDR3 sequences; about 8.9% were observed only once. Over 1.1% of the sample rests with the top ten.

This clonotype occurred a few times. What this receptor recognizes is not known. The input lacks base qualities; no much larger clone sits a single base away. As encoded in the germline V gene (reference sequence), CDR1 is SEHNR while CDR2 is FQNEAQ. The CDR3 goes from the cysteine to the phenylalanine over 16 residues. Just CDR3 DNA is preserved here, 48 bases in frame from base 1. Relative to germline, V is 0 bases shorter and J is 3 bases shorter, with 14 bases between their ends. Total RNA was extracted from unfractionated whole blood collected in Tempus Blood RNA tubes. Five healthy volunteers acted as controls for TCR sequencing and had blood drawn at day 0, 2 weeks and 6 weeks.

The sequencing sample was made of whole blood. The TCR comes from a human donor in good health. Some clones in this sample may be carry-over from other donors' samples. Donor details come from another sample of the same person, matched by shared clones. Rearrangement joined TRBV7-9 to TRBJ2-5; D gene: possibly TRBD2, on 6 matching bases. The CDR3 protein: CASSLAPAGPKETQYF. The DNA reads as follows: TGTGCCAGCAGCTTAGCCCCGGCGGGGCCAAAAGAGACCCAGTACTTC.